This note documents a single TCR beta chain sequence. It lacks a known antigen. Per-base qualities were not stored, and no clone one base away is much larger. This record belongs to a study of control samples from healthy donors and cancer patients (dated by TCRdb to 2020 to 2021). CDR3 length: 14 amino acids, cysteine to phenylalanine. CDR3 DNA is the only sequence kept; it has 42 bases, read in frame from the first base. Trimming at the junction amounts to 1 base on V and 10 bases on J, and the germline ends lie 11 bases apart. The germline V gene specifies SGHDN as CDR1 and FVKESK as CDR2. Library preparation employed the immunoSEQ multiplex PCR assay. What TCRdb holds here is the immuneACCESS table cut down to in-frame rearrangements. Part of the clones is not present; checked against another copy, under half of the missing clones reflect an unresolved V gene, and the others are unexplained. The sample table records fewer than 200,000 clones; 90% to 95% of these occur just once. The biggest ten clones account for approximately 1.4% of the sample.

The sequenced sample was blood. This receptor was identified in a man aged 25-45 years in good health. This chain joins TRBV14 to TRBJ1-6; the D gene assignment is ambiguous. For the CDR3, the sequence is CASSQVGPSSPLHF. The bases read TGTGCCAGCAGCCAAGTAGGGCCCTCCTCACCCCTCCACTTT.